This passage covers 13 T cell receptor beta chains from one sample sequenced in a study of shared clonotypes between healthy human individuals. Assay: immunoSEQ multiplex PCR; the TCRdb copy retains only in-frame clones and omits some. Among 1.6 million or so clones, around 98.5% were seen once, and the ten largest hold around 0.38%. The specimen sequenced was naive CD4+ T cells sorted from blood. Subset given: CD45RA+ positively selected. These receptors originate from a man in his thirties or forties in good health.

The chain recombines TRBV18 with TRBJ2-7; D is perhaps TRBD2 (5 bases). Trimming took 6 bases from V and 3 from J, leaving 21 bases between them. The length of the CDR3 is 16 residues. Germline V CDR1 and CDR2: KGHSH, LQKENI. The CDR3 region has the DNA TGTGCCAGCTCCCCGCTGGCTGTAGGAGGACTCTACGAGCAGTACTTC. This translates into CASSPLAVGGLYEQYF. The variable domain in full, completed from reference TRBV18 and TRBJ2-7, reads NAGVMQNPRHLVRRRGQEARLRCSPMKGHSHVYWYRQLPEEGLKFMVYLQKENIIDESGMPKERFSAEFPKEGPSILRIQQVVRGDSAAYFCASSPLAVGGLYEQYFGPGTRLTVT.

The rearrangement links TRBV10-2 to TRBJ1-5, with D perhaps matching TRBD1 (5 bases). Trimming removed 3 bases from V and 6 bases from J, with 15 bases in between. The V gene's germline CDR1 is WSHSY and CDR2 SAAADI. This CDR3 has 15 amino acids. The CDR3 DNA sequence: TGCGCCAGCAGTGACTTACTAGGGGAGTTTCAGCCCCAGCATTTT. Translated: CASSDLLGEFQPQHF.

This clone occurred once. The chain links TRBV11-2 to TRBJ2-1; 8 bases fit TRBD2. The germline V gene has CDR1 SGHAT and CDR2 FQNNGV. The CDR3 covers 16 residues. The trim removed 2 bases at V and 4 bases at J, leaving 7 bases unmatched. The CDR3 DNA sequence: TGTGCCAGCAGCTTAAGGGGTAGCGGGGCTTACAATGAGCAGTTCTTC. It codes for CASSLRGSGAYNEQFF.

This sequence joins TRBV5-8 and TRBJ1-4; D unresolved. Germline V gene lookup returns CDR1 SGHTS and CDR2 YDEGEE. The CDR3 spans 14 residues. V lost 0 bases to trimming and J lost 4 bases, with 7 bases between them. The CDR3 nucleotides read TGTGCCAGCAGCTTGGGGATTGGTAATGAAAAACTGTTTTTT. Translating gives CASSLGIGNEKLFF.

The chain carries TRBV7-2 and TRBJ2-1, with a possible D match to TRBD2 (5 bases). This CDR3 comprises 15 residues. Germline V CDR1 and CDR2: SGHTA, FQGNSA. The V end lost 5 bases, the J end lost 5 bases, and 16 bases lay between the germline ends. The CDR3 bases are TGTGCCAGCAGCCCAAGCGGACTTCACGACAATGAGCAGTTCTTC. Translated: CASSPSGLHDNEQFF.

This chain connects TRBV2 to TRBJ2-3; D ambiguous. Trimming left V 3 bases short and J 9 bases short, with 13 bases between. This CDR3 spans 13 amino acids. In germline, CDR1 is SNHLY, CDR2 FYNNEI. The DNA of the CDR3 is TGTGCCAGCAGTGATACACTCGAAATAACGCAGTATTTT. Translation: CASSDTLEITQYF. Full variable domain (rest looked up from reference TRBV2 and TRBJ2-3): EPEVTQTPSHQVTQMGQEVILRCVPISNHLYFYWYRQILGQKVEFLVSFYNNEISEKSEIFDDQFSVERPDGSNFTLKIRSTKLEDSAMYFCASSDTLEITQYFGPGTRLTVL.

CDR3 DNA: TGTGCCAGCAGATCCGGACAGCTCAAAAAACCCGGGGAGCTGTTTTTT. Translation gives CASRSGQLKKPGELFF. The rearrangement joins TRBV7-9 to TRBJ2-2; TRBD1 is a possible D gene (6 bases). CDR1 and CDR2 (germline): SEHNR, FQNEAQ (reference sequence). The CDR3 runs 16 residues. Trimming shortened V by 6 bases and J by 6 bases, and 20 bases separated the two germline ends.

This clone was counted a single time. The rearrangement uses TRBV5-1 and TRBJ2-1; D call uncertain. CDR1 is SGHRS and CDR2 is YFSETQ in the germline V gene. Trimming shortened V by 0 bases and J by 8 bases, and 6 bases separated the two germline ends. The CDR3 contains 12 residues. The CDR3 nucleotides are TGCGCCAGCAGCTTGGTGTTGCATGAGCAGTTCTTC. Translation: CASSLVLHEQFF.

The gene calls are TRBV2 and TRBJ2-5; no definite D call. The CDR3 contains 12 residues. Germline CDR1 and CDR2: SNHLY and FYNNEI. V was pared by 4 bases and J by 1 base, with 4 bases between. CDR3 loop: CASSASQETQYF. The CDR3 DNA reads TGTGCCAGCAGTGCCAGCCAAGAGACCCAGTACTTC.

The chain uses TRBV5-6 and TRBJ1-1; D is possibly TRBD1 (6 bases). From germline, CDR1 is SGHDT and CDR2 YYEEEE. V lost 4 bases and J 6 bases, leaving 25 bases between the germline ends. The CDR3 sequence is 17 residues long. The CDR3, as DNA: TGTGCCAGCAGCCCCGTAGAGGGGGGGATTGGATGGTCTGAAGCTTTCTTT. It encodes CASSPVEGGIGWSEAFF.

The chain has TRBV2 and TRBJ2-1; no definite D call. Germline-derived CDR1 and CDR2 are SNHLY and FYNNEI. The V end lost 8 bases, the J end lost 0 bases, and 11 bases lay between the germline ends. CDR3 length: 14 amino acids. CDR3 region: CASGRLTSYNEQFF. CDR3 bases: TGTGCCAGCGGCCGACTCACCTCCTACAATGAGCAGTTCTTC.

This clone was found once. Other nucleotide sequences in the sample specify the same CDR3. The chain joins TRBV25-1 to TRBJ2-3; D not certain. This CDR3 is built from 13 residues. Looked up from germline, CDR1 is MGHDK and CDR2 is SYGVNS. V was clipped by 6 bases and J by 0 bases, with 7 bases between them. The CDR3 DNA sequence: TGTGCCAGCAGATTGGGCAGCACAGATACGCAGTATTTT. Protein sequence: CASRLGSTDTQYF.

The chain uses TRBV11-2 and TRBJ2-1, with unresolved D. The CDR3 sequence is 14 residues long. CDR1 is SGHAT and CDR2 is FQNNGV in the germline V gene. V lost 6 bases and J 0 bases, leaving 9 bases between the germline ends. DNA of the CDR3: TGTGCCAGCAGAGCTGTAAGCTCCTACAATGAGCAGTTCTTC. This gives the protein CASRAVSSYNEQFF.